The next 12 T cell receptor beta chains were all read from a single sample in a study of molecular identifiers for immune sequencing clone quantification. TCRdb analysed the PCR reads with MiXCR anew, one entry per CDR3 protein. The sample records approximately 670,000 distinct CDR3 sequences, 15% to 20% being singletons. Sequenced sample: naive CD8+ T cells from blood, with Jurkat cell RNA spiked in. Sample subset: FACS-sorted CD8+CD4-CCR7+CD45RA+ naive T cells. Receptors originate from a human donor in good health. Some libraries in this study had Jurkat cell RNA spiked in.

The table lists this clonotype with many counts. The chain has TRBV7-9 and TRBJ2-7; D possibly corresponds to TRBD2 (6 bases). The CDR3 sequence is 14 residues long. In germline, CDR1 is SEHNR, CDR2 FQNEAQ (reference sequence). With 4 bases removed from V and 1 base from J, the gap between germline ends came to 11 bases. In nucleotides, the CDR3 is TGTGCCAGCAGCTCGGGACTTCAGTCCTACGAGCAGTACTTC. This translates into CASSSGLQSYEQYF.

This chain joins TRBV13 and TRBJ2-3, with a weak D call TRBD2 (5 bases). In germline, CDR1 is PRHDT, CDR2 FYEKMQ (reference sequence). With 0 bases removed from V and 1 base from J, the gap between germline ends came to 17 bases. This CDR3 comprises 18 residues. CDR3 nucleotide sequence: TGTGCCAGCAGCTTAGGAGGTTCGTGGGAGAGGGGCACAGATACGCAGTATTTT. It specifies CASSLGGSWERGTDTQYF. The full variable domain, in which reference TRBV13 and TRBJ2-3 provide the parts outside the CDR3, is AAGVIQSPRHLIKEKRETATLKCYPIPRHDTVYWYQQGPGQDPQFLISFYEKMQSDKGSIPDRFSAQQFSDYHSELNMSSLELGDSALYFCASSLGGSWERGTDTQYFGPGTRLTVL.

A note on this clonotype: Germline and junction disagree at one end, which may indicate a read error. V and J are TRBV2 and TRBJ2-3, with D maybe TRBD2 (6 bases). The CDR3 covers 15 residues. Per germline, CDR1 SNHLY and CDR2 FYNNEI. CDR3 in DNA: TGTGCCAGCATGCCCCGGCGGGACGGCACAGATGCGCAGTATTTT. Its translation is CASMPRRDGTDAQYF.

With respect to this clonotype: No conserved phenylalanine or tryptophan ends this CDR3, so it is likely a read error. This chain's CDR3 is CASSFSTGSYEQYS. The CDR3 coding sequence is TGTGCCAGCAGCTTCTCGACAGGGTCGTACGAGCAGTACTCC. V and J are TRBV3-1 and TRBJ2-7, with 7 bases aligning to TRBD1. CDR1 is LGHDT and CDR2 is YNNKEL in the germline V gene (reference sequence). The CDR3 length is 14 residues. The J segment lost 4 bases and the V segment lost 5 bases, leaving 8 bases of the junction unmatched.

This clonotype has just one count. The chain employs TRBV30 and TRBJ1-1, with D hard to call. Germline CDR1 GTSNPN, CDR2 SVGIG (reference sequence). The CDR3 is 13 residues long. Trimming pared 1 base from V and 5 bases from J, leaving 11 bases between. CDR3 sequence: CAWSELGLTEAFF. CDR3 sequence (DNA): TGTGCCTGGAGTGAGTTGGGCCTTACTGAAGCTTTCTTT.

This clonotype was seen a handful of times. The chain uses TRBV6-5 and TRBJ2-5; D is perhaps TRBD1 (6 bases). The CDR3 has 15 residues. Trimming stripped 0 bases from V and 5 bases from J, with 13 bases between. Germline V gene data show CDR1 as MNHEY and CDR2 as SVGAGI. The CDR3 loop is CASSYSINRAETQYF. The CDR3, as DNA: TGTGCCAGCAGTTACTCGATCAACAGGGCGGAGACCCAGTACTTC.

The chain links TRBV6-5 to TRBJ2-3; D is unclear. Looked up from germline, CDR1 is MNHEY and CDR2 is SVGAGI. V lost 0 bases, J lost 0 bases, and 13 bases lay in between. This CDR3 spans 17 amino acids. The CDR3 region has the DNA TGTGCCAGCAGTTACTCCTGGCTGGTCTCTAGCACAGATACGCAGTATTTT. Encoded protein: CASSYSWLVSSTDTQYF.

As to this clonotype: This may be a read error: a much more frequent sequence differs by one nucleotide. This chain links TRBV4-3 with TRBJ2-1; no clear D. The CDR3 consists of 15 residues. CDR1 is LGHNA, CDR2 YSLEER, per germline. Trimming took 0 bases from V and 2 from J, leaving 8 bases between them. CDR3 bases: TGCGCCAGCAGCCAAGAGAAGAGCCCCTACAATGAGCAGTTCTTC. It specifies CASSQEKSPYNEQFF.

The chain employs TRBV7-9 and TRBJ2-5; D may correspond to TRBD1 or TRBD2 (7 bases each). The V gene's germline CDR1 is SEHNR and CDR2 FQNEAQ (reference sequence). This CDR3 contains 14 residues. V was cut by 7 bases and J by 5 bases, with 17 bases left in between. The CDR3 DNA reads TGTGCCAGCAACTCAGGGGGGGGCATGGAGACCCAGTACTTC. This sequence encodes CASNSGGGMETQYF.

This clonotype was seen at least ten times. The J gene is TRBJ1-5, the V gene TRBV9, with D perhaps matching TRBD1 (5 bases). CDR1 and CDR2 (germline): SGDLS, YYNGEE. Trimming stripped 7 bases from V and 1 base from J, with 12 bases between. The CDR3 runs 14 residues. In DNA, the CDR3 is TGTGCCAGCGCCCAGGGCGTGAGCAATCAGCCCCAGCATTTT. Residues: CASAQGVSNQPQHF. The full variable domain, in which reference TRBV9 and TRBJ1-5 provide the parts outside the CDR3, is DSGVTQTPKHLITATGQRVTLRCSPRSGDLSVYWYQQSLDQGLQFLIQYYNGEERAKGNILERFSAQQFPDLHSELNLSSLELGDSALYFCASAQGVSNQPQHFGDGTRLSIL.

As concerns this clonotype: Possible read error: a much larger clone is one base away. V and J are TRBV28 and TRBJ2-1, with 11 bases lining up with TRBD2. The V gene's germline CDR1 is MDHEN and CDR2 SYDVKM. The CDR3 consists of 17 residues. The CDR3 nucleotides are TGTCCCAGCAGTGGCCCCTCCACTAGCGGGAGTCGCAATGAGCAGTTCTTC. It specifies CPSSGPSTSGSRNEQFF. The complete variable domain, with remaining parts taken from reference TRBV28 and TRBJ2-1, reads DVKVTQSSRYLVKRTGEKVFLECVQDMDHENMFWYRQDPGLGLRLIYFSYDVKMKEKGDIPEGYSVSREKKERFSLILESASTNQTSMYLCPSSGPSTSGSRNEQFFGPGTRLTVL.

This clonotype was observed a few times. The chain recombines TRBV29-1 with TRBJ2-1, with 13 bases matching TRBD2. Germline values: CDR1 SQVTM, CDR2 ANQGSEA. This CDR3 comprises 15 residues. V was pared by 4 bases and J by 4 bases, with 4 bases of the junction left unmatched. Here the CDR3 reads CSVVGTSGKYNEQFF. Here the CDR3 DNA reads TGCAGCGTTGTAGGGACTAGCGGGAAGTACAATGAGCAGTTCTTC.